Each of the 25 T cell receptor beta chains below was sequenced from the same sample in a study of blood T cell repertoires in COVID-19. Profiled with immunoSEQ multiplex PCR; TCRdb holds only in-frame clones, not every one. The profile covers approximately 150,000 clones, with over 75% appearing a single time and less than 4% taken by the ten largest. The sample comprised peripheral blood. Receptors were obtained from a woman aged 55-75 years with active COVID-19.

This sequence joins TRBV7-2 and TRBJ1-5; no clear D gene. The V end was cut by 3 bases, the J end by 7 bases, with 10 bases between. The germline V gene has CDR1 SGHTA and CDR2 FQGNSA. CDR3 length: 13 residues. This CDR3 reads CASSFDPEQPQHF. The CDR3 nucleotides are TGTGCCAGCAGCTTTGATCCGGAGCAGCCCCAGCATTTT.

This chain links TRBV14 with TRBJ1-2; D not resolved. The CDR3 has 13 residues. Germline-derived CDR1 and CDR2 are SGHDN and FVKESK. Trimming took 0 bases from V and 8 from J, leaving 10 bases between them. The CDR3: CASSQDLPGGYTF. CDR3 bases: TGTGCCAGCAGCCAAGATCTTCCAGGCGGCTACACCTTC.

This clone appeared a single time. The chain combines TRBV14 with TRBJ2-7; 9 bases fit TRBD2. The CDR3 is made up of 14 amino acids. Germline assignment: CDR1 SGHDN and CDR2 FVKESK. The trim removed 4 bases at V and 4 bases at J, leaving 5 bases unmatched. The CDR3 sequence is CASSLWTSAYEQYF. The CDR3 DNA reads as TGTGCCAGCAGCCTGTGGACTAGCGCTTACGAGCAGTACTTC.

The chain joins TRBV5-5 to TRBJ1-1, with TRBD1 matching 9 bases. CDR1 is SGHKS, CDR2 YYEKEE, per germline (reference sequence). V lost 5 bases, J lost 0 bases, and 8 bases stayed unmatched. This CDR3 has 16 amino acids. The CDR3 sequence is CASRPGQGTMNTEAFF. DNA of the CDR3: TGTGCCAGCAGACCGGGACAGGGCACAATGAACACTGAAGCTTTCTTT.

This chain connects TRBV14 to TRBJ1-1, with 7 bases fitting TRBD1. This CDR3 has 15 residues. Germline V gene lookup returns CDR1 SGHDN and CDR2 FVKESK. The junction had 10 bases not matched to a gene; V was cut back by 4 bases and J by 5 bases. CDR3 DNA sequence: TGTGCCAGCAGCCCCAGGGGGGCGCAGGGTACTGAAGCTTTCTTT. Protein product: CASSPRGAQGTEAFF.

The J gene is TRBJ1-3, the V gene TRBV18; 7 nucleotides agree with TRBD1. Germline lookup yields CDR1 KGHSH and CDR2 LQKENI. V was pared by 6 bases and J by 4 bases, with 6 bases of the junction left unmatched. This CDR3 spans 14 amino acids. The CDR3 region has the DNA TGTGCCAGCTCCGCCGGGACAGTAGGAAACACCATATATTTT. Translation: CASSAGTVGNTIYF.

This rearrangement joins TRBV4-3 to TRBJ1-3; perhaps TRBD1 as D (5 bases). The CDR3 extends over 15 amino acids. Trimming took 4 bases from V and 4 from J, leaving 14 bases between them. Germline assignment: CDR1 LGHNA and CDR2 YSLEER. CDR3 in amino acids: CASSPESRAGNTIYF. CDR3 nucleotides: TGCGCCAGCAGCCCCGAGAGCAGGGCGGGAAACACCATATATTTT.

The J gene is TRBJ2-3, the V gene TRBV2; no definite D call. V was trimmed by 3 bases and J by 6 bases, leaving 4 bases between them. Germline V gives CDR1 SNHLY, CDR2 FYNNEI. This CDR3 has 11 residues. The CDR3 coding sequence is TGTGCCAGCAGTGACAGTGATACGCAGTATTTT. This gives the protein CASSDSDTQYF.

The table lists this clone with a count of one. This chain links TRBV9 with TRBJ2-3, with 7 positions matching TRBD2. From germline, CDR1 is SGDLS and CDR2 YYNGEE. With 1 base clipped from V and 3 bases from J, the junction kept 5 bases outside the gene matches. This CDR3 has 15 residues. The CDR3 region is CASSVSGKGTDTQYF. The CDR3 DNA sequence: TGTGCCAGCAGCGTAAGCGGGAAGGGTACAGATACGCAGTATTTT.

Written as DNA, the CDR3 is TGTGCCAGCAGCGTAGTGTGGAGGGCGGGACCGAACACCGGGGAGCTGTTTTTT. It encodes CASSVVWRAGPNTGELFF. V and J are TRBV9 and TRBJ2-2; maybe TRBD2 (6 bases). Germline V gives CDR1 SGDLS, CDR2 YYNGEE. The CDR3 totals 18 residues. V was trimmed by 0 bases and J by 0 bases, leaving 15 bases between them. The whole variable domain, remainder taken from reference TRBV9 and TRBJ2-2, is DSGVTQTPKHLITATGQRVTLRCSPRSGDLSVYWYQQSLDQGLQFLIQYYNGEERAKGNILERFSAQQFPDLHSELNLSSLELGDSALYFCASSVVWRAGPNTGELFFGEGSRLTVL.

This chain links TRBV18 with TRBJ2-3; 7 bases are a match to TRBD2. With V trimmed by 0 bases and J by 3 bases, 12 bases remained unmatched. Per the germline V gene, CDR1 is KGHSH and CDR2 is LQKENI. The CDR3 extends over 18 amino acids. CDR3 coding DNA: TGTGCCAGCTCACCACCGGTAGGGAGGGGTGCTAGGACAGATACGCAGTATTTT. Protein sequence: CASSPPVGRGARTDTQYF.

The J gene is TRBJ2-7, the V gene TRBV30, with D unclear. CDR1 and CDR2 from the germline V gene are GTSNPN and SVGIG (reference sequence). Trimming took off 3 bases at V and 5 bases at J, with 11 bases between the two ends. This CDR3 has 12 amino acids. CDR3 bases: TGTGCCTGGAGGGTTACTACCCACGAGCAGTACTTC. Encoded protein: CAWRVTTHEQYF.

The CDR3 protein is CSVTGTHGYTF. The DNA for the CDR3 is TGCAGCGTGACCGGGACACATGGCTACACCTTC. The chain combines TRBV29-1 with TRBJ1-2, with D tentatively TRBD1 (6 bases). Per germline, CDR1 SQVTM and CDR2 ANQGSEA. This CDR3 has 11 amino acids. Trimming removed 6 bases at V and 6 bases at J, with 11 bases between.

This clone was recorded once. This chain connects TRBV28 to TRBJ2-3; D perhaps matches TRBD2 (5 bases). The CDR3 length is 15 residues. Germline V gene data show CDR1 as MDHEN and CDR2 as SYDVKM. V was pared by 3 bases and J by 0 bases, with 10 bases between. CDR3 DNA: TGTGCCAGCAGTTTGTGGTGGGAGAGCACAGATACGCAGTATTTT. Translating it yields CASSLWWESTDTQYF.

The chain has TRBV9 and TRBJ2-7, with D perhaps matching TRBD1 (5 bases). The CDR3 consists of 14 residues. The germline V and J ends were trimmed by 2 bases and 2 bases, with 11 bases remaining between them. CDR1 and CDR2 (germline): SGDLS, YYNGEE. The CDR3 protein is CASSVGQGTYEQYF. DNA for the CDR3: TGTGCCAGCAGCGTTGGGCAGGGCACCTACGAGCAGTACTTC. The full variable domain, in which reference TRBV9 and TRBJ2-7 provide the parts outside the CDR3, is DSGVTQTPKHLITATGQRVTLRCSPRSGDLSVYWYQQSLDQGLQFLIQYYNGEERAKGNILERFSAQQFPDLHSELNLSSLELGDSALYFCASSVGQGTYEQYFGPGTRLTVT.

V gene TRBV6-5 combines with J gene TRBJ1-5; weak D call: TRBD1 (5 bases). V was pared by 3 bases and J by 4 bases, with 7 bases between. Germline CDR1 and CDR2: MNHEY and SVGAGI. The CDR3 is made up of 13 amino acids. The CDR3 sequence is CASSYDRNQPQHF. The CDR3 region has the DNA TGTGCCAGCAGTTATGACAGAAATCAGCCCCAGCATTTT.

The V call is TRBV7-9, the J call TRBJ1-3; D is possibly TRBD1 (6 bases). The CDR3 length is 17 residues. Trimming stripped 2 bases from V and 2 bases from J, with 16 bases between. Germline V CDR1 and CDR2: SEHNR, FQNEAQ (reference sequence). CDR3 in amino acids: CASSLQGRNRPGNTIYF. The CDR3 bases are TGTGCCAGCAGCTTACAGGGGCGAAACAGACCTGGAAACACCATATATTTT.

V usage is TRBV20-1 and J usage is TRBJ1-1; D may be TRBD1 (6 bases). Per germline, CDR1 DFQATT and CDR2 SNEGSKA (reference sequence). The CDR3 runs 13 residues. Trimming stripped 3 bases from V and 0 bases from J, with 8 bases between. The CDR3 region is CSASAGVNTEAFF. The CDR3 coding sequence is TGCAGTGCTAGTGCAGGGGTGAACACTGAAGCTTTCTTT.

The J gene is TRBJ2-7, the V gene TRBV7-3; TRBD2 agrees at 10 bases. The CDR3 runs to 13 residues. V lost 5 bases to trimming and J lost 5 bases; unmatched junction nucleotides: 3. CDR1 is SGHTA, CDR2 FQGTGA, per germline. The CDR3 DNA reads TGTGCCAGCAGCACAGGACTAGCGGACGAGCAGTACTTC. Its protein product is CASSTGLADEQYF. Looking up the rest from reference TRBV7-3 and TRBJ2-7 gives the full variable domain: GAGVSQTPSNKVTEKGKYVELRCDPISGHTALYWYRQSLGQGPEFLIYFQGTGAADDSGLPNDRFFAVRPEGSVSTLKIQRTERGDSAVYLCASSTGLADEQYFGPGTRLTVT.

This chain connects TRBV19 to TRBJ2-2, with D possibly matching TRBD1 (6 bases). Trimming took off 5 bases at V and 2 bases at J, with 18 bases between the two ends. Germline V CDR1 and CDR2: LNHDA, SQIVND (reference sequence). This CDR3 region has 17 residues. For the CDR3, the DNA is TGTGCCAGTAGTGAGGGACACCTCCTCATTAACACCGGGGAGCTGTTTTTT. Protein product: CASSEGHLLINTGELFF.

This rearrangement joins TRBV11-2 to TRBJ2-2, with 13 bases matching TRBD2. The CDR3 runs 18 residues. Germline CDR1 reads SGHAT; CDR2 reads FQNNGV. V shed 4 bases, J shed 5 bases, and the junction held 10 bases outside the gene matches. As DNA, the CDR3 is TGTGCCAGCAGCTACTGGACTAGCGGGAGCAGTTGGACCGGGGAGCTGTTTTTT. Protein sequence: CASSYWTSGSSWTGELFF.

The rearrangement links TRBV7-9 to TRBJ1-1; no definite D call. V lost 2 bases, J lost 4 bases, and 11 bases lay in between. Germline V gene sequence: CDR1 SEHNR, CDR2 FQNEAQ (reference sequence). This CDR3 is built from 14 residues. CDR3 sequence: CASSLSGISTEAFF. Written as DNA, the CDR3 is TGTGCCAGCAGCTTATCAGGTATCAGCACTGAAGCTTTCTTT.

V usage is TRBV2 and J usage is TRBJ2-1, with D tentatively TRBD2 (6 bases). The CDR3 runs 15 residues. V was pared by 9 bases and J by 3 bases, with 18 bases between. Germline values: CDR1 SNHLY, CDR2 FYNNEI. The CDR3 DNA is TGTGCCAGAGGTGTTAGTAGCGGCCTCTACAATGAGCAGTTCTTC. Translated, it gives CARGVSSGLYNEQFF.

CDR3 DNA: TGTGCCAGCAGCCGCCCCCCGGTGACTGAAGCTTTCTTT. Its translation: CASSRPPVTEAFF. This rearrangement joins TRBV12-3 or TRBV12-4 to TRBJ1-1; D call uncertain. The CDR3 is 13 residues long. Between the trimmed V and J ends, which lost 6 bases and 5 bases, there was a span of 13 bases.

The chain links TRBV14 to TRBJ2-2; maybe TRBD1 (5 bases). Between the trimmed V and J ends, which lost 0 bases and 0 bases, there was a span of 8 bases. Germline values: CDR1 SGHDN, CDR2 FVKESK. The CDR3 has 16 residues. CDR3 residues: CASSQEGRPNTGELFF. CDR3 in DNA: TGTGCCAGCAGCCAAGAGGGGCGGCCGAACACCGGGGAGCTGTTTTTT.